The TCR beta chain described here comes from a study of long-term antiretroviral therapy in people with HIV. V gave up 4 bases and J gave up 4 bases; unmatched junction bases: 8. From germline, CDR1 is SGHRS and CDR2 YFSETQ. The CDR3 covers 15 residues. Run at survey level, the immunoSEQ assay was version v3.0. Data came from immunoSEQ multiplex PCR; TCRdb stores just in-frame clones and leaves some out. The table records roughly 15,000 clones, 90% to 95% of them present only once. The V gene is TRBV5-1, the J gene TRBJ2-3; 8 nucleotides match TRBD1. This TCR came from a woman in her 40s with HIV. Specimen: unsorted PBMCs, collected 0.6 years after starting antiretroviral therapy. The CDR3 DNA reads TGCGCCAGCAGCCCTGGGACAGGCAATCCAGATACGCAGTATTTT. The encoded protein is CASSPGTGNPDTQYF. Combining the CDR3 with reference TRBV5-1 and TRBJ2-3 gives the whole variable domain KAGVTQTPRYLIKTRGQQVTLSCSPISGHRSVSWYQQTPGQGLQFLFEYFSETQRNKGNFPGRFSGRQFSNSRSEMNVSTLELGDSALYLCASSPGTGNPDTQYFGPGTRLTVL.